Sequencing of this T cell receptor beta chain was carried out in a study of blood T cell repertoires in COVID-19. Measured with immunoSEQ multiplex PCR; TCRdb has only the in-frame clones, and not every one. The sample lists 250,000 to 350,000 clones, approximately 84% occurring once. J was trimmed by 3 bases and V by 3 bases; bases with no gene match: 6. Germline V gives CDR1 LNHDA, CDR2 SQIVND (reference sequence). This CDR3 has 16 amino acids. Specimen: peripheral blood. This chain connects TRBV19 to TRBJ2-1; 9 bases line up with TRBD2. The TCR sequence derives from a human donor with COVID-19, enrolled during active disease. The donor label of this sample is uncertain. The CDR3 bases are TGTGCCAGTAGTATTGTCCTAGCGGGATTCTACAATGAGCAGTTCTTC. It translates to CASSIVLAGFYNEQFF. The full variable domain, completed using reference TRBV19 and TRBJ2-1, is DGGITQSPKYLFRKEGQNVTLSCEQNLNHDAMYWYRQDPGQGLRLIYYSQIVNDFQKGDIAEGYSVSREKKESFPLTVTSAQKNPTAFYLCASSIVLAGFYNEQFFGPGTRLTVL.